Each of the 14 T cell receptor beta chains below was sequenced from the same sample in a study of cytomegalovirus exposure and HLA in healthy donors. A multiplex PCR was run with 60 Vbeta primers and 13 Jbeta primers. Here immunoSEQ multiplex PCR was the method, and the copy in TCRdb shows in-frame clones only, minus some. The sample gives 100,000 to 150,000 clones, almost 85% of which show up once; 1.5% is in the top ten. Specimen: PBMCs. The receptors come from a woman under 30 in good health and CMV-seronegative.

This CDR3 reads CASSLGGLAGGLPSTDTQYF. Written as DNA, the CDR3 is TGTGCCAGCAGCTTGGGGGGACTAGCGGGGGGCCTCCCTAGCACAGATACGCAGTATTTT. The chain employs TRBV5-4 and TRBJ2-3, with 15 nucleotides matching TRBD2. CDR1 SGHNT and CDR2 YYREEE come from the germline V gene (reference sequence). V lost 0 bases and J lost 0; bases outside the gene matches: 8. The CDR3 has 20 amino acids.

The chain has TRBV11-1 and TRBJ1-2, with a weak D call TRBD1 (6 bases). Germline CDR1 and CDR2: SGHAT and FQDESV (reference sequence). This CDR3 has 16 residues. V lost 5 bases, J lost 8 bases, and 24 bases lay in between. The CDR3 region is CASSLGTLDLGGGYTF. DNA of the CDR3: TGTGCCAGCAGCCTCGGGACACTCGACCTAGGAGGCGGCTACACCTTC.

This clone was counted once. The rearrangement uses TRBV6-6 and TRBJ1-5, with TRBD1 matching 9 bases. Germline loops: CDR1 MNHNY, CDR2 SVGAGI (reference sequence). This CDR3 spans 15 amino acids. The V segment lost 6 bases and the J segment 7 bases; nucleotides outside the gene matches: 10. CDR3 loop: CASSLTGGGMQPQHF. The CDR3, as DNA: TGTGCCAGCAGCTTGACAGGGGGAGGAATGCAGCCCCAGCATTTT.

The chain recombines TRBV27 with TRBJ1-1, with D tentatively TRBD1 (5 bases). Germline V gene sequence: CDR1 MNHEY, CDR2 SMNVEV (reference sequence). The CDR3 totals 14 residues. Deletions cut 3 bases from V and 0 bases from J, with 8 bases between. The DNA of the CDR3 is TGTGCCAGCAGTTTTGGGGGGGTGAACACTGAAGCTTTCTTT. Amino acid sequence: CASSFGGVNTEAFF.

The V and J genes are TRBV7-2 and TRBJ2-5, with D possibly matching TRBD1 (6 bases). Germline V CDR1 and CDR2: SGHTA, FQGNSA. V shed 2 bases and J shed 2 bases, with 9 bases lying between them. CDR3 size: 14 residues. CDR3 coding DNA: TGTGCCAGCAGCTTATCAACAGGGCAAGAGACCCAGTACTTC. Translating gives CASSLSTGQETQYF. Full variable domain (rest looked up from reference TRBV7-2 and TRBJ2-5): GAGVSQSPSNKVTEKGKDVELRCDPISGHTALYWYRQSLGQGLEFLIYFQGNSAPDKSGLPSDRFSAERTGGSVSTLTIQRTQQEDSAVYLCASSLSTGQETQYFGPGTRLLVL.

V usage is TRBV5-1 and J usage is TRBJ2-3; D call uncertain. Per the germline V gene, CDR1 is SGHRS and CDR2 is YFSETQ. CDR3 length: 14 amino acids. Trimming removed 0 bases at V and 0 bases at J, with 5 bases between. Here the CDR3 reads CASSLGASTDTQYF. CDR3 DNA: TGCGCCAGCAGCTTGGGGGCTAGCACAGATACGCAGTATTTT.

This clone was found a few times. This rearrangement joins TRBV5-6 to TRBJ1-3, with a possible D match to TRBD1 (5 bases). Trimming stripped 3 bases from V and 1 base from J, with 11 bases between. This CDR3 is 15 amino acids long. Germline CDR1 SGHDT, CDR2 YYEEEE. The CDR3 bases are TGTGCCAGCAGCTCGACTAGGACATCTGGAAACACCATATATTTT. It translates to CASSSTRTSGNTIYF.

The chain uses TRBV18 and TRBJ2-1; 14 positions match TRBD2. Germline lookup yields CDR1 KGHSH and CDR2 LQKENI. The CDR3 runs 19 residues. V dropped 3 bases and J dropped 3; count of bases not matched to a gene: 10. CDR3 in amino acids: CASSPQTGTSGRGYNEQFF. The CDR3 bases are TGTGCCAGCTCACCTCAAACCGGGACTAGCGGGAGAGGCTACAATGAGCAGTTCTTC. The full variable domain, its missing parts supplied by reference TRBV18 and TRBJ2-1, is NAGVMQNPRHLVRRRGQEARLRCSPMKGHSHVYWYRQLPEEGLKFMVYLQKENIIDESGMPKERFSAEFPKEGPSILRIQQVVRGDSAAYFCASSPQTGTSGRGYNEQFFGPGTRLTVL.

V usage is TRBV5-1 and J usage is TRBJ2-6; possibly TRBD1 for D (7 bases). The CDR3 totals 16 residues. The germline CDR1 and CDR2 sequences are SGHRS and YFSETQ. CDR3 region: CPGGGSSSSGANVLTF. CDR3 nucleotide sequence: TGCCCCGGAGGGGGCTCCTCCAGCTCTGGGGCCAACGTCCTGACTTTC.

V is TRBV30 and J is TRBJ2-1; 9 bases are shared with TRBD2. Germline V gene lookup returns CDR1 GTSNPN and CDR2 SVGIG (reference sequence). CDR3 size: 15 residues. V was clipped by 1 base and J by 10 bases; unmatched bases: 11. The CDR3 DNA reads TGTGCCTGGAGTGAGGTAGCGGGGGTCGTCGGGGAGCAGTTCTTC. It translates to CAWSEVAGVVGEQFF.

The DNA for the CDR3 is TGTGCCAGCAGCCTCCGGGTGACAGGGGTCTCTGGGGCCAACGTCCTGACTTTC. Translation gives CASSLRVTGVSGANVLTF. This rearrangement joins TRBV7-8 to TRBJ2-6; 8 bases are shared with TRBD1. The CDR3 has 18 amino acids. Trimming at V came to 5 bases and at J to 0 bases, leaving 9 bases not matched to a gene. CDR1 is SGHVS, CDR2 FQNEAQ, per germline.

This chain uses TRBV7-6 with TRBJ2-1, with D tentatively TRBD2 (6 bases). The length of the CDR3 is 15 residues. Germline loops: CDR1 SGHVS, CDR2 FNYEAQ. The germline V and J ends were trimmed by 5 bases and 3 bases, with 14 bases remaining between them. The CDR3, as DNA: TGTGCCAGCAGCCCGAGGGACTCCTACTACAATGAGCAGTTCTTC. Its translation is CASSPRDSYYNEQFF.

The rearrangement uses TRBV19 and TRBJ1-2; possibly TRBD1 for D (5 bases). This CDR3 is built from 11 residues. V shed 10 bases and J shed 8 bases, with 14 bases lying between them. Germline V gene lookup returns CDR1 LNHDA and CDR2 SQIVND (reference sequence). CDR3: CATGGFGGYTF. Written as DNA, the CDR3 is TGTGCCACGGGGGGATTTGGGGGCTACACCTTC.

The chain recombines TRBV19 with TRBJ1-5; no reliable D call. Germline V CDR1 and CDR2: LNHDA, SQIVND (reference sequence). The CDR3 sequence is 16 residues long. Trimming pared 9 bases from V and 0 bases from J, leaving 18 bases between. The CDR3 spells CASQHKPGFSNQPQHF. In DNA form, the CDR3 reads TGTGCCAGCCAACATAAACCGGGTTTTAGCAATCAGCCCCAGCATTTT. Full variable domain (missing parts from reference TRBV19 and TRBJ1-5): DGGITQSPKYLFRKEGQNVTLSCEQNLNHDAMYWYRQDPGQGLRLIYYSQIVNDFQKGDIAEGYSVSREKKESFPLTVTSAQKNPTAFYLCASQHKPGFSNQPQHFGDGTRLSIL.